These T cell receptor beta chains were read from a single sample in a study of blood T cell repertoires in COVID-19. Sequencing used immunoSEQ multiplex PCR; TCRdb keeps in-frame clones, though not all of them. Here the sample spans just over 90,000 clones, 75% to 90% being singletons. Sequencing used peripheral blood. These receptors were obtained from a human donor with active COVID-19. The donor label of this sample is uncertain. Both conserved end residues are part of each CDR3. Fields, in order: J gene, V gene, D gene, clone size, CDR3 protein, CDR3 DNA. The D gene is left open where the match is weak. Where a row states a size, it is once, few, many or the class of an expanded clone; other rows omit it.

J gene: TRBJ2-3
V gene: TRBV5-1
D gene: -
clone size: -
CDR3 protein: CASSLGLGTDTQYF
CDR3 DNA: TGCGCCAGCAGCTTGGGGTTAGGCACAGATACGCAGTATTTT

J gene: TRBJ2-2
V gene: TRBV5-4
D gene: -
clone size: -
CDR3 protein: CASSLAGGTGELFF
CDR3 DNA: TGTGCCAGCAGCTTGGCCGGTGGCACCGGGGAGCTGTTTTTT

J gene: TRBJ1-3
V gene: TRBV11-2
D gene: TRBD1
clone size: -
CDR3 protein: CASSPGQLRLENTIYF
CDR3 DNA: TGTGCCAGCAGCCCGGGACAGTTGAGGTTGGAAAACACCATATATTTT

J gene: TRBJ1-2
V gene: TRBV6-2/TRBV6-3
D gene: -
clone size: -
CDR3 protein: CASSYRTGYYGYTF
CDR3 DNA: TGTGCCAGCAGTTACCGAACAGGGTACTATGGCTACACCTTC

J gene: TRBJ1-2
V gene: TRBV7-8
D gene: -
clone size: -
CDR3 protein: CASSLKLQGGYTF
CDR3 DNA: TGTGCCAGCAGCTTAAAGCTTCAGGGTGGCTACACCTTC

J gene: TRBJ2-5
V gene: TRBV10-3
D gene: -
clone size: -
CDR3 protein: CAISQKGETQYF
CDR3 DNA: TGTGCCATCAGTCAGAAGGGGGAGACCCAGTACTTC

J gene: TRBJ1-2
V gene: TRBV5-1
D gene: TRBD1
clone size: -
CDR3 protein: CASSFDRVDGYTF
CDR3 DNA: TGCGCCAGCAGCTTTGACAGGGTCGATGGCTACACCTTC

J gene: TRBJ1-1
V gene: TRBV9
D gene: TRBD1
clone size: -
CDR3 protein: CASSPGTGGLGTEAFF
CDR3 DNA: TGTGCCAGCAGCCCGGGGACAGGGGGCCTGGGCACTGAAGCTTTCTTT

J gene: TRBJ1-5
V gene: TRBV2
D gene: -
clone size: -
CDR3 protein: CASSDQGHKPQHF
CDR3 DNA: TGTGCCAGCAGTGATCAGGGGCACAAGCCCCAGCATTTT

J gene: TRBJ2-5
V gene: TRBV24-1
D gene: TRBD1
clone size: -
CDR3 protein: CATSEHGTVEETQYF
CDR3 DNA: TGTGCCACCAGTGAGCATGGGACAGTAGAAGAGACCCAGTACTTC

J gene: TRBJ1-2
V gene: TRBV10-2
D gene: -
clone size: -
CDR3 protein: CASGENSRFYGYTF
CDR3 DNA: TGCGCCAGCGGAGAAAACTCTAGATTCTATGGCTACACCTTC

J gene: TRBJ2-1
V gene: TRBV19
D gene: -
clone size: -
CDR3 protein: CAVGLQSSYNEQFF
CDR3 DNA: TGTGCCGTTGGACTTCAAAGCTCCTACAATGAGCAGTTCTTC

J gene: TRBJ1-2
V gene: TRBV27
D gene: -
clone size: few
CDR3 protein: CASRSGFYGYTF
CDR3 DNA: TGTGCCAGCAGGTCAGGGTTCTATGGCTACACCTTC

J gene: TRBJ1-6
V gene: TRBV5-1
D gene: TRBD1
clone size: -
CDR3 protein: CASSFQGEGISPLHF
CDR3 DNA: TGCGCCAGCAGCTTTCAGGGGGAAGGGATTTCACCCCTCCACTTT

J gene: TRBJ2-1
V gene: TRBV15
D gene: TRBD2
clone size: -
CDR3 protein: CATSRGGGIYNEQFF
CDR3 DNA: TGTGCCACCAGCAGAGGCGGGGGGATTTACAATGAGCAGTTCTTC

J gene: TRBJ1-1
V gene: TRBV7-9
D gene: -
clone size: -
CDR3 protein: CASSLLLGGNTEAFF
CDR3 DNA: TGTGCCAGCAGCTTATTGTTGGGAGGGAACACTGAAGCTTTCTTT

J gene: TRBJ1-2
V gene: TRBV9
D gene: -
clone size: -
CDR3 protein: CASSVEAMGGYGYTF
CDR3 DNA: TGTGCCAGCAGCGTGGAGGCGATGGGGGGCTATGGCTACACCTTC

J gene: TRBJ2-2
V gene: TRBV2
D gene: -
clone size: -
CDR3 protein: CASSDPGARNTGELFF
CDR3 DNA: TGTGCCAGCAGTGACCCAGGGGCTAGGAACACCGGGGAGCTGTTTTTT

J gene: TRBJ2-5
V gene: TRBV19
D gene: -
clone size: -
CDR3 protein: CASSPSSQETQYF
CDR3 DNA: TGTGCCAGTAGTCCCTCCTCCCAAGAGACCCAGTACTTC

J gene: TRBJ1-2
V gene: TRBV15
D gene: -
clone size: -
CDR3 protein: CATSRDFNYGYTF
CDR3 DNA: TGTGCCACCAGCAGAGACTTTAACTATGGCTACACCTTC

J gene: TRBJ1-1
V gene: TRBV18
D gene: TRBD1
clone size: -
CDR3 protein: CASSPKTGLNTEAFF
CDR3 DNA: TGTGCCAGCTCACCTAAGACAGGGTTGAACACTGAAGCTTTCTTT

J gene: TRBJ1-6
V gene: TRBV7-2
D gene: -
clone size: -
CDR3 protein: CASSYYRADSPLHF
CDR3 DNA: TGTGCCAGCAGCTACTACAGGGCTGATTCACCCCTCCACTTT

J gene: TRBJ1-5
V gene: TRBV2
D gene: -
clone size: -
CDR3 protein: CASSETPYSNQPQHF
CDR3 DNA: TGTGCCAGCAGTGAGACACCGTATAGCAATCAGCCCCAGCATTTT

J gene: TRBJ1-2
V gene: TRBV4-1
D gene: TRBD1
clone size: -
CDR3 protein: CASSQGQGAAQGSYGYTF
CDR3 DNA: TGCGCCAGCAGCCAGGGACAGGGGGCCGCCCAAGGATCCTATGGCTACACCTTC

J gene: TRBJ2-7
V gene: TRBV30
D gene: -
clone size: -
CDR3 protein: CAWAQGHEQYF
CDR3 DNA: TGTGCCTGGGCACAGGGACACGAGCAGTACTTC

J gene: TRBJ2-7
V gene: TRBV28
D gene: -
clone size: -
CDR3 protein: CASSSQVGAGFSYEQYF
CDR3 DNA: TGTGCCAGCAGTTCCCAGGTAGGGGCGGGATTCTCCTACGAGCAGTACTTC

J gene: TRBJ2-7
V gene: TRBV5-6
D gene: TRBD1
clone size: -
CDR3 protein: CASSWGQGGTYEQYF
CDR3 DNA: TGTGCCAGCAGCTGGGGACAGGGGGGCACCTACGAGCAGTACTTC

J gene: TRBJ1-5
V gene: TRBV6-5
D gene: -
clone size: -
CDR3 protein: CASSYSWGGQPQHF
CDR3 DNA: TGTGCCAGCAGTTACTCGTGGGGGGGTCAGCCCCAGCATTTT

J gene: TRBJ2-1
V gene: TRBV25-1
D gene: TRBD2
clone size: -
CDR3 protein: CASSDSARGGGYNEQFF
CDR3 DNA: TGTGCCAGCAGTGATTCGGCCCGGGGCGGGGGTTACAATGAGCAGTTCTTC

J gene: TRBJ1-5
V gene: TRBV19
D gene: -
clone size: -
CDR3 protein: CASSLRPQQPQHF
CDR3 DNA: TGTGCCAGTAGTCTACGCCCCCAACAGCCCCAGCATTTT

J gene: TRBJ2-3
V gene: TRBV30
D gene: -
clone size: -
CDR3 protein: CAWGDDNSGTDTQYF
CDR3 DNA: TGTGCCTGGGGTGATGATAATAGCGGCACAGATACGCAGTATTTT

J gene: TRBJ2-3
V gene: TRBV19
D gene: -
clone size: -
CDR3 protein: CASSIDQGIDTQYF
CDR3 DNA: TGTGCCAGTAGTATAGATCAGGGGATAGATACGCAGTATTTT

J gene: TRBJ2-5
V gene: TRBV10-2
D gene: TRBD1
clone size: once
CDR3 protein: CASRDRGLETQYF
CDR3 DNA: TGCGCCAGCAGGGACAGGGGCCTAGAGACCCAGTACTTC

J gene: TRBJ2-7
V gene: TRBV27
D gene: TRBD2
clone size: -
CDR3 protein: CASSLGRGDDEQYF
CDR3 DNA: TGTGCCAGCAGTTTAGGGCGGGGGGATGACGAGCAGTACTTC

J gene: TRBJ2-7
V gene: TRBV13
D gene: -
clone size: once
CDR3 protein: CASSWPFGARGVGEQYF
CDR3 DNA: TGTGCCAGCAGCTGGCCTTTTGGGGCCAGGGGGGTCGGGGAGCAGTACTTC

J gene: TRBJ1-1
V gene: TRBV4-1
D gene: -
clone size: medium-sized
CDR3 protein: CASSHPQGLNTEAFF
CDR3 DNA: TGCGCCAGCAGCCACCCACAGGGTCTCAACACTGAAGCTTTCTTT

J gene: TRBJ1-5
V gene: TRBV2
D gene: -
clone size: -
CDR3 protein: CASSRSLRGNQPQHF
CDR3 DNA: TGTGCCAGCAGTCGTTCGCTTCGGGGCAATCAGCCCCAGCATTTT

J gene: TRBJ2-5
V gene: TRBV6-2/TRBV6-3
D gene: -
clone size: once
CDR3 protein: CASSYEHRWGWETQYF
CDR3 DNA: TGTGCCAGCAGTTACGAGCACAGGTGGGGCTGGGAGACCCAGTACTTC

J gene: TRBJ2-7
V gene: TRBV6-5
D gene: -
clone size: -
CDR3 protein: CASTEGGILDEQYF
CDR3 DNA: TGTGCCAGCACCGAGGGGGGGATATTGGACGAGCAGTACTTC

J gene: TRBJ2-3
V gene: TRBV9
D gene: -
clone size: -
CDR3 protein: CASSVGSRGTDTQYF
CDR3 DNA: TGTGCCAGCAGCGTAGGCTCAAGGGGTACAGATACGCAGTATTTT

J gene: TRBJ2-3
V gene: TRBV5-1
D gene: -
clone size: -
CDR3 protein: CASSLASADTQYF
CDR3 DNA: TGCGCCAGCAGCTTGGCCTCGGCAGATACGCAGTATTTT

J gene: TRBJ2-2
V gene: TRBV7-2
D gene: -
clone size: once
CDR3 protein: CASSLSPDRIYTGELFF
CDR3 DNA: TGTGCCAGCAGCTTATCCCCCGACAGGATCTACACCGGGGAGCTGTTTTTT

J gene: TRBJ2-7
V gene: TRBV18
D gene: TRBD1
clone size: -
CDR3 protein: CASSPPGTGDYEQYF
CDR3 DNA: TGTGCCAGCTCACCACCCGGGACAGGGGACTACGAGCAGTACTTC

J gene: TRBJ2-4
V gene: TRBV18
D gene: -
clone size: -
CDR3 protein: CASSPSQGLAKNIQYF
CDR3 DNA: TGTGCCAGCTCACCTTCCCAGGGCCTAGCCAAAAACATTCAGTACTTC

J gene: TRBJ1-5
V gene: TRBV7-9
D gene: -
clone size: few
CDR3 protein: CASSSGGAGALNQPQHF
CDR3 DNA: TGTGCCAGCAGCTCCGGGGGGGCAGGGGCCTTGAATCAGCCCCAGCATTTT

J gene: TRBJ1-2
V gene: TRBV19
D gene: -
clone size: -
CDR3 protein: CASSSLDKVRFLPNGYTF
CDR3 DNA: TGTGCCAGTAGTTCCCTCGATAAGGTCAGGTTTCTTCCGAATGGCTACACCTTC

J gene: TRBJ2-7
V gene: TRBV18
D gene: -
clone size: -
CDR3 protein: CASSSGSGEPYEQYF
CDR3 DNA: TGTGCCAGCTCAAGTGGTTCAGGGGAGCCCTACGAGCAGTACTTC

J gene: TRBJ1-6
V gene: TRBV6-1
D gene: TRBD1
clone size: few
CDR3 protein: CASSEGQGSSYNSPLHF
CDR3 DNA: TGTGCCAGCAGTGAAGGACAGGGGAGCTCCTATAATTCACCCCTCCACTTT

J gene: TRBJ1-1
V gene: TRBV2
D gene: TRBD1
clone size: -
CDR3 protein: CASSKDRMNTEAFF
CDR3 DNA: TGTGCCAGCAGCAAGGACAGGATGAACACTGAAGCTTTCTTT

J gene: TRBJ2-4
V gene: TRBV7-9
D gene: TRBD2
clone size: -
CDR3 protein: CASSLAFLAGPTNIQYF
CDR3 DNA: TGTGCCAGCAGCTTAGCGTTCCTAGCGGGGCCCACAAACATTCAGTACTTC

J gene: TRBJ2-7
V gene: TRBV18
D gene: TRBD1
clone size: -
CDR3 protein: CASSPPTGGYEQYF
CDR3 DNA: TGTGCCAGCTCACCACCGACAGGGGGCTACGAGCAGTACTTC

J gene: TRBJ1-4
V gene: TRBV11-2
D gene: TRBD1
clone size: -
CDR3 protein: CASSQGRGTGGLNEKLFF
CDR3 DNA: TGTGCCAGCAGCCAGGGTCGTGGGACAGGGGGCCTTAATGAAAAACTGTTTTTT

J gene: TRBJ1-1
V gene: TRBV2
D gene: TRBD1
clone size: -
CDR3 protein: CASIADRAANTEAFF
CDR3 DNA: TGTGCCAGCATCGCGGACAGGGCTGCGAACACTGAAGCTTTCTTT

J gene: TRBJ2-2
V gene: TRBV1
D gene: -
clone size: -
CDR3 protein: CTSSQDRRGLVGELFF
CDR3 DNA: TGCACCAGCAGCCAAGACAGGCGAGGGTTGGTCGGGGAGCTGTTTTTT

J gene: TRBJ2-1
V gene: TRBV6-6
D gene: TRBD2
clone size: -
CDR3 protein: CASSRGVTSINEQFF
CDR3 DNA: TGTGCCAGCAGCCGGGGGGTGACATCTATCAATGAGCAGTTCTTC

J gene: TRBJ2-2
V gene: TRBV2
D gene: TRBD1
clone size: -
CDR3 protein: CASRGQATNTGELFF
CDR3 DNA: TGTGCCAGCAGAGGACAGGCTACGAACACCGGGGAGCTGTTTTTT

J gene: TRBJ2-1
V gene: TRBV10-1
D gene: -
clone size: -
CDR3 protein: CASSPTRGGLGEQFF
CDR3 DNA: TGCGCCAGCAGTCCGACGAGGGGGGGCCTCGGTGAGCAGTTCTTC

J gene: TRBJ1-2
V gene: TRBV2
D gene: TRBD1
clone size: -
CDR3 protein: CASSYTGVGGYTF
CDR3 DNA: TGTGCCAGCAGTTATACAGGGGTGGGAGGCTACACCTTC

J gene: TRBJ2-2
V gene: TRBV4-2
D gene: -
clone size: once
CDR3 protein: CASSLARGSGELFF
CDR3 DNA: TGTGCCAGCAGCCTGGCTCGCGGGTCCGGGGAGCTGTTTTTT